The sequence of this TCR beta chain was determined in a study of OX40 agonist ivuxolimab in advanced cancers. Background for the entire study: Ivuxolimab was an agonistic, fully human IgG2 monoclonal antibody directed against OX40 (CD134), a costimulatory receptor. Intravenous ivuxolimab was administered to patients every 2 weeks at six dose levels: 0.01, 0.1, 0.3, 1.5, 3 and 10 mg/kg. Of the approximately 53 patients in dose escalation, around 19 had hepatocellular carcinoma, some 15 had melanoma, 9 had renal cell carcinoma and 9 had head and neck cancer. The dose-escalation cohort was about 83% male with a mean age of about 54 years, ranging from about 23 to 85. Patients were allowed to have had prior anti-PD-1, anti-PD-L1 or anti-CTLA-4 therapy, and approximately 40% of the dose-escalation patients had been treated with checkpoint inhibitors. Partial responses occurred in three dose-escalation patients, of whom one had hepatocellular carcinoma and two had cutaneous melanoma. The purpose of peripheral TCRbeta sequencing was to test whether ivuxolimab changed TCR sequence diversity and led to clonal T-cell expansion. The paper covers the monotherapy dose-escalation part of the phase I ivuxolimab trial, which included N ≈ 52 patients.

Details on this clone: Its antigen has not been determined. The junction departs from germline at one end; a sequencing error may be responsible.

The CDR3, from cysteine to phenylalanine, totals 15 residues. Kept here is only the CDR3 DNA, which spans 45 bases and is read in frame from base 1. Sequences SGHTS (CDR1) and YDEGEE (CDR2) are obtained from the germline V gene. Patients with autoimmune disease history or receiving systemic immunosuppression were excluded from the trial. Peripheral blood for TCR sequencing was collected from all dose cohorts at baseline, on cycle 4 day 1, and on cycle 7 day 1. The samples were drawn from a first-in-human, open-label, multicenter phase I dose-escalation trial of ivuxolimab. Adults with locally advanced or metastatic melanoma, renal cell, hepatocellular, or head and neck squamous cell carcinoma were enrolled in the trial. CD4+ and CD8+ T cells were sorted separately from peripheral blood before TCR sequencing. For sequencing of the TCRbeta CDR3 region, genomic DNA was extracted from the sorted cells. The immunoSEQ Assay was used to sequence the TCRbeta CDR3 regions. TCRdb retrieved this table from immuneACCESS and kept in-frame rearrangements only. Not all clones are present; in checked studies, unresolved V genes account for under half, and no reason is known for the remainder. A total of 100,000 to 120,000 clones appear in this sample, approximately 89% of them only once. 0.27% of the sample is held by the ten biggest clonotypes.

Here is what the overall study found, with its caveats: Low levels of normalized T-cell clonal expansion were also seen in some patients who did not respond. At doses of 0.1 to 3.0 mg/kg, clonal expansion of both CD4+ and CD8+ T cells in blood was seen between baseline and week 6. In the 0.1-3.0 mg/kg groups, partial responders had among the lowest normalized peripheral clonal expansion, particularly in CD8+ T cells. After ivuxolimab, CD8+ T cells had more expanded clones than CD4+ T cells on average. The antigen specificity of the peripheral T cells that underwent clonal expansion was not determined.

This sequence originates from an adult with an advanced solid tumor such as melanoma, head and neck, liver or kidney cancer. The specimen comprised CD4+ or CD8+ T cells sorted from blood, sampled in a trial of the OX40 agonist ivuxolimab. This receptor chain uses TRBV5-8 and TRBJ2-3; the central 9 bases match TRBD2. CDR3 protein: CASSLLREGTDTQYF. The bases are TGTGCCAGCAGCTTGCTGCGGGAGGGCACCGATACGCAGTATTTT.